This T cell receptor (beta chain) was obtained from a study of T cells in Graves' hyperthyroidism and ophthalmopathy. Study context: Prior to any treatment, at the point of initial diagnosis, peripheral blood was collected.

Overall study results and limits: Also found in blood were most expanded thyroid clonotypes above 0.001. Model-based prediction identified ophthalmopathy a median roughly 6.1 months prior to its onset. Stable hyperthyroidism was told apart from ophthalmopathy by a model built on 13 V-J features.

This CDR3 contains 18 residues. Per germline, CDR1 KGHSH and CDR2 LQKENI. Germline trimming cut 2 bases from V and 2 bases from J; bases unmatched to any gene: 8. Comments on this clonotype: Its antigen is as yet unknown.

RNA transcripts yielded amplified TCR beta CDR3 regions. The HTBI set primed first-round TCR CDR3 RT-PCR. Using its own MiXCR run on the multiplex PCR reads, TCRdb lists one record per CDR3 protein. The table records hundreds of thousands of distinct CDR3 sequences, roughly 20% of them present only once. The genes are TRBV18 and TRBJ2-3; 12 bases map to TRBD2. Sample: blood. This TCR came from a man aged 30-40 years with Graves' ophthalmopathy. In DNA form, the CDR3 reads TGTGCCAGCTCACCAAGGGTCACTAGCGGGAGGATCACAGATACGCAGTATTTT. This translates into CASSPRVTSGRITDTQYF.